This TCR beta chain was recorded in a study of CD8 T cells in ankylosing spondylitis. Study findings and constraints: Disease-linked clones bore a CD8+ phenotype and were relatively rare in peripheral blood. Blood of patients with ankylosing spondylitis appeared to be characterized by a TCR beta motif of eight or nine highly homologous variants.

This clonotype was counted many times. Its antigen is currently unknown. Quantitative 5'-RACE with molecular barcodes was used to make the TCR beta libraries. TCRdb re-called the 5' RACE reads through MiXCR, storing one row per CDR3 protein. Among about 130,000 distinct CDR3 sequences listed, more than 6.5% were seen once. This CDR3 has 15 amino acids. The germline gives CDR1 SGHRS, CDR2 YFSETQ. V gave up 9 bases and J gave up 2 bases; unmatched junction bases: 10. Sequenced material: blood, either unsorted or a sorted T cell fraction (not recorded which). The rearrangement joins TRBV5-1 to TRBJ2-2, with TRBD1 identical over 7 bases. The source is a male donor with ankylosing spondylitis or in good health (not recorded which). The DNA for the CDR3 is TGCGCCACTAGGGAAGGGGGCCACAACACCGGGGAGCTGTTTTTT. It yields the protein CATREGGHNTGELFF.